The sequence of this T cell receptor beta chain was determined in a study of blood T cell repertoires in COVID-19. Repertoires were generated with immunoSEQ multiplex PCR, while TCRdb's copy carries only in-frame clones and drops some. In the table there are about 50,000 clones, 75% to 95% of which are singletons. The TCR sequence derives from a man in his forties or fifties with acute or convalescent COVID-19. Material: peripheral blood.

Here the CDR3 DNA reads TGTGCCAGCAGTGTCCAGGGAAGTCCGCACTACGAGCAGTACTTC. Amino acids: CASSVQGSPHYEQYF. This sequence joins TRBV25-1 and TRBJ2-7; a weak D match, TRBD1 (5 bases). This CDR3 has 15 amino acids. V was pared by 4 bases and J by 3 bases, with 16 bases between. In germline, CDR1 is MGHDK, CDR2 SYGVNS.